Reported below is one TCR beta chain. The CDR3 length is 15 residues. Deletions cut 3 bases from V and 3 bases from J, with 11 bases between. Germline values: CDR1 SGHTA, CDR2 FQGNSA. This sample was included in a study of T cell changes during pregnancy in multiple sclerosis. Assay used: immunoSEQ multiplex PCR; TCRdb lists only in-frame clones, some missing. The table has about 62,000 clones, around 92% seen once; the top ten hold around 2.7%. The sample consisted of peripheral blood, taken in the second trimester of pregnancy. The rearrangement uses TRBV7-2 and TRBJ1-4, with D possibly TRBD1 on 6 matching bases. The clonotype was recovered from a female donor in good health, enrolled as a control in a pregnancy study. The CDR3 is CASSFLGASNEKLFF. The CDR3 DNA sequence: TGTGCCAGCAGCTTTTTGGGGGCTTCTAATGAAAAACTGTTTTTT.